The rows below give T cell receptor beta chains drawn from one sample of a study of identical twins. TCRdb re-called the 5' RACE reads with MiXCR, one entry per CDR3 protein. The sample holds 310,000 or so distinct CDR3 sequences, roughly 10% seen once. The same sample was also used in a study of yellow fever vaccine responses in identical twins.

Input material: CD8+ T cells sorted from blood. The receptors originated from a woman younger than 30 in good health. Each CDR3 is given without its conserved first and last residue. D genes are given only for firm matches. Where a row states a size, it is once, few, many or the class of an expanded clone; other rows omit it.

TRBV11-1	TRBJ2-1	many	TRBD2	ASSPGLAGGPSYNEQF
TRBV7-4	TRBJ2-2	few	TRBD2	ASSELSGGANTGELF
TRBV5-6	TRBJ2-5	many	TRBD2	ASSRPGLVRETQY
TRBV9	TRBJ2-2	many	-	ASSVEGVGGELF
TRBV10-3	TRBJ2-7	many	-	AISVGLEYEQY
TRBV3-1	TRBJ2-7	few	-	ASSDSALSYEQY
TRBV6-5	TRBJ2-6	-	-	ASSYGRKVSGANVLT
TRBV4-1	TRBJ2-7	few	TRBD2	ASSRVSGSRRSDEQY
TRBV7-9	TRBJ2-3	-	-	ASSLNRGGVNTQY
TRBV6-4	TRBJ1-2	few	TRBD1	ASSEDQGESYGYT
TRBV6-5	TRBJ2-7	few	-	ASSYPGGTGSYEQY
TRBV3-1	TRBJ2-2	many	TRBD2	ASSHLPGLAGGTNTGELF
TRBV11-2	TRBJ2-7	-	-	ASSLDQGRGESYEQY
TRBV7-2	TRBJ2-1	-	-	ASSWAGNEQF
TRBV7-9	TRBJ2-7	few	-	ASSLGSGHSYEQY
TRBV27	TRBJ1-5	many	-	ASSLDSADNQPQH
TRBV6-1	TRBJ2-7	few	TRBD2	ASSLADISGSSYEQY
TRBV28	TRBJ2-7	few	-	ASSLLSRGYEQY
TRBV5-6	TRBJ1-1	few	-	ASRSGGMNTEAF
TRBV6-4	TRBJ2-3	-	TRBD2	ASSVLAGTDTQY
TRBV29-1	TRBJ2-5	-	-	SVEGRRNTQY
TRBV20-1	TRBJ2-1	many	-	SARYNEQF
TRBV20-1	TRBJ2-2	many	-	SARGTTNTGELF
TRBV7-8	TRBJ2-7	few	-	ASTNSPGYEQY
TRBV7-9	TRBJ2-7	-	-	ASSLGGPIGEQY
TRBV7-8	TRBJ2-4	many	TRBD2	ASSPRSSGAPRLAKNIQY
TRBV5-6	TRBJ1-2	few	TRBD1	ASSPSGGIYGYT
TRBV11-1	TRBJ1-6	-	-	ASKPIYNSPLH
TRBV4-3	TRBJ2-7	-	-	ASSQDRVHEQY
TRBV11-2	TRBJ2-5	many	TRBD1	ASNPGTGQETQY
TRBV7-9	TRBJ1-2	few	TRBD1	ASRSGTVNYGYT
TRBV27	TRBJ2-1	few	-	ATLDRVGSGSFYNEQF
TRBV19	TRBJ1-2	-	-	ASSIGGLSNYGYT
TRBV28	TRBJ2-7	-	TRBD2	ASRAGGDLYEQY
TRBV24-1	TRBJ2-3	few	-	ATSDLVRTDTQY
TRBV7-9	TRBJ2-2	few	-	ASSLVSSVNTGELF